The 13 T cell receptor beta chains reported below all come from one sample, sequenced in a study of control samples from healthy donors and cancer patients. Sequencing used immunoSEQ multiplex PCR; TCRdb keeps in-frame clones, though not all of them. The sample records over 75,000 clones, roughly 91% being singletons. Sequencing was done on a sample of blood. The receptors were gathered from a man aged 25 to 40 in good health.

Concerning this clone itself: Other DNA sequences in the sample encode the same CDR3. The chain combines TRBV2 with TRBJ2-5; 12 bases are a match to TRBD2. From germline, CDR1 is SNHLY and CDR2 FYNNEI. CDR3 length equals 14 residues. With V trimmed by 2 bases and J by 5 bases, 0 bases remained unmatched. The CDR3, as DNA: TGTGCCAGCAGTGAACTAGCGGGAGGGGAGACCCAGTACTTC. Translated, it gives CASSELAGGETQYF.

The CDR3 DNA follows: TGTGCCAGCAGCTCTAGCGTAGGGTTCAGCTCCTACAATGAGCAGTTCTTC. As protein: CASSSSVGFSSYNEQFF. The rearrangement links TRBV11-2 to TRBJ2-1, with D possibly being TRBD2 (6 bases). The CDR3 consists of 17 residues. The V gene lost 4 bases and the J gene lost 0 bases, with 16 bases spanning the gap. The germline gives CDR1 SGHAT, CDR2 FQNNGV. Full variable domain (remainder filled in from reference TRBV11-2 and TRBJ2-1): EAGVAQSPRYKIIEKRQSVAFWCNPISGHATLYWYQQILGQGPKLLIQFQNNGVVDDSQLPKDRFSAERLKGVDSTLKIQPAKLEDSAVYLCASSSSVGFSSYNEQFFGPGTRLTVL.

This clone has more than one count but fewer than ten. The V gene is TRBV12-3 or TRBV12-4, the J gene TRBJ1-2; D may be TRBD1 (6 bases). Trimming removed 8 bases at V and 7 bases at J, with 17 bases between. The CDR3 length is 13 residues. The CDR3 DNA follows: TGTGCCAGCCGGGGGGGGCTCAAAGGTGGCTACACCTTC. Translation: CASRGGLKGGYTF.

As concerns this clone: The same CDR3 can be traced to other DNA sequences in this sample. The chain joins TRBV19 to TRBJ2-2; TRBD2 matches 9 bases. V trimming: 0 bases; J trimming: 5 bases; junction bases outside the gene matches: 1. This CDR3 comprises 15 residues. Germline CDR1 reads LNHDA; CDR2 reads SQIVND (reference sequence). DNA of the CDR3: TGTGCCAGTAGTATAGAGCTAGCGGGAACCGGGGAGCTGTTTTTT. This translates into CASSIELAGTGELFF.

V usage is TRBV6-1 and J usage is TRBJ1-3; 8 bases line up with TRBD1. Looked up from germline, CDR1 is MNHNS and CDR2 is SASEGT. The CDR3 totals 15 residues. Germline trimming cut 7 bases from V and 3 bases from J; bases unmatched to any gene: 8. The CDR3 DNA reads as TGTGCCAGCAAAGCGACAGGGGTAAATGGAAACACCATATATTTT. It yields the protein CASKATGVNGNTIYF.

This chain joins TRBV18 and TRBJ2-3, with 7 bases lining up with TRBD1. Trimming at V came to 5 bases and at J to 7 bases, leaving 6 bases not matched to a gene. CDR3 length equals 13 residues. Germline lookup yields CDR1 KGHSH and CDR2 LQKENI. The DNA for the CDR3 is TGTGCCAGCTCAAAGGCAGGGGGTCATACGCAGTATTTT. Its protein product is CASSKAGGHTQYF. Based on the CDR3 plus reference TRBV18 and TRBJ2-3, the full variable domain is NAGVMQNPRHLVRRRGQEARLRCSPMKGHSHVYWYRQLPEEGLKFMVYLQKENIIDESGMPKERFSAEFPKEGPSILRIQQVVRGDSAAYFCASSKAGGHTQYFGPGTRLTVL.

V and J are TRBV7-8 and TRBJ2-7, with D unclear. The CDR3 runs to 14 residues. V was shortened by 1 base and J by 4 bases, with 11 bases between the two germline ends. CDR1 is SGHVS, CDR2 FQNEAQ, per germline. The CDR3 DNA reads as TGTGCCAGCAGCTTAGAGGGTAGGGCGTACGAGCAGTACTTC. Its protein product is CASSLEGRAYEQYF.

The chain recombines TRBV5-5 with TRBJ2-1; 9 bases are a match to TRBD2. Per the germline V gene, CDR1 is SGHKS and CDR2 is YYEKEE (reference sequence). Trimming cost V 2 bases and J 7 bases; bases outside gene matches: 10. This CDR3 has 16 residues. CDR3 sequence reads: CASSFSVAGGINEQFF. In DNA form, the CDR3 reads TGTGCCAGCAGCTTCTCTGTGGCGGGAGGGATAAATGAGCAGTTCTTC.

V and J are TRBV4-2 and TRBJ2-5; D is possibly TRBD1 (6 bases). The CDR3 length is 16 residues. Germline V CDR1 and CDR2: LGHNA, YNFKEQ. V was cut by 2 bases and J by 3 bases, with 16 bases left in between. CDR3 nucleotides: TGTGCCAGCAGCCAATTACAGGGTAGGGGTGAAGAGACCCAGTACTTC. This gives the protein CASSQLQGRGEETQYF.

This chain uses TRBV3-1 (or the pseudogene TRBV3-2) with TRBJ2-7, with TRBD2 identical over 8 bases. The length of the CDR3 is 17 residues. With 0 bases clipped from V and 6 bases from J, the junction kept 13 bases outside the gene matches. Germline V gene lookup returns CDR1 LGHDT and CDR2 YNNKEL (reference sequence). DNA for the CDR3: TGTGCCAGCAGCCAAGAGAGCCGCGGGACTAGTAAGCGCGAGCAGTACTTC. Protein sequence: CASSQESRGTSKREQYF.

V and J are TRBV11-3 and TRBJ2-1; 7 bases line up with TRBD2. J lost 8 bases, V lost 5 bases, and 9 bases had no gene match. The CDR3 spans 14 residues. In germline, CDR1 is SGHNT, CDR2 YENEEA. The CDR3 spells CASSPRLAEDEQFF. DNA for the CDR3: TGTGCCAGCAGCCCCCGACTAGCTGAGGATGAGCAGTTCTTC.

The chain links TRBV12-3 or TRBV12-4 to TRBJ2-7; no clear D. Deletions cut 7 bases from V and 3 bases from J, with 13 bases between. The CDR3 extends over 13 amino acids. CDR3 nucleotides: TGTGCCAGCACTATGACGTGGGACTACGAGCAGTACTTC. Translating it yields CASTMTWDYEQYF.

The chain carries TRBV5-6 and TRBJ2-5, with 7 bases matching TRBD1. Trimming removed 0 bases from V and 5 bases from J; junction bases left unmatched: 7. Germline CDR1 is SGHDT and CDR2 is YYEEEE. The CDR3 sequence is 15 residues long. The CDR3 here is CASSLGDRERETQYF. The CDR3 nucleotides read TGTGCCAGCAGCTTGGGGGACAGAGAAAGGGAGACCCAGTACTTC. The full variable domain, its missing parts supplied by reference TRBV5-6 and TRBJ2-5, is DAGVTQSPTHLIKTRGQQVTLRCSPKSGHDTVSWYQQALGQGPQFIFQYYEEEERQRGNFPDRFSGHQFPNYSSELNVNALLLGDSALYLCASSLGDRERETQYFGPGTRLLVL.